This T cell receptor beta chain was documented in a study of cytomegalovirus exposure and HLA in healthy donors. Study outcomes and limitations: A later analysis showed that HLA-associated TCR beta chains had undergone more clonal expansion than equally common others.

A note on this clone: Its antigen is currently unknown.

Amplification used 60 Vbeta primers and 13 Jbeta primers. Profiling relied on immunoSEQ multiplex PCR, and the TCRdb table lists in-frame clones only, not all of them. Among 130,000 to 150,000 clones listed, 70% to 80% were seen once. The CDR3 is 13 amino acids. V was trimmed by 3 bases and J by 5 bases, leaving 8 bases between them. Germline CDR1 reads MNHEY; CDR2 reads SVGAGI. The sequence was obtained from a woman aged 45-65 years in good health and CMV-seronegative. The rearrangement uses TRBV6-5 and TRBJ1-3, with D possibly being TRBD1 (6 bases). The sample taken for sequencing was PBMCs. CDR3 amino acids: CASSYGDRNTIYF. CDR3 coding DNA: TGTGCCAGCAGTTATGGGGACAGAAACACCATATATTTT.